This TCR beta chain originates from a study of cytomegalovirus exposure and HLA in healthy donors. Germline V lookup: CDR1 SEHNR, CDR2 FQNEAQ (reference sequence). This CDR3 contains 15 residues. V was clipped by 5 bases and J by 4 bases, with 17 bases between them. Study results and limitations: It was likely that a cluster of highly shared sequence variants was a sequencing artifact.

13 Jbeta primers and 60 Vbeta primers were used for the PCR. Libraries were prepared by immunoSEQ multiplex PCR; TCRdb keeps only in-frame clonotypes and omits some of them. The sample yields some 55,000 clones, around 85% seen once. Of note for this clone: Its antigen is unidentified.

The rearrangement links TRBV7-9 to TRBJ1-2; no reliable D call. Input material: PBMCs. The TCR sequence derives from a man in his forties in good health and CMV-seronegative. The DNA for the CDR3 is TGTGCCAGCAGCCTAGGACCTGAAGCGCTCTATGGCTACACCTTC. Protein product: CASSLGPEALYGYTF. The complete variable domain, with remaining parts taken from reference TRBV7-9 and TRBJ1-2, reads DTGVSQNPRHKITKRGQNVTFRCDPISEHNRLYWYRQTLGQGPEFLTYFQNEAQLEKSRLLSDRFSAERPKGSFSTLEIQRTEQGDSAMYLCASSLGPEALYGYTFGSGTRLTVV.